The TCR beta chain under discussion was sequenced for a study of tumor-infiltrating lymphocytes in oesophageal squamous cell carcinoma. Via MiXCR, TCRdb re-called the PCR reads, giving one row per CDR3 protein. The sample holds around 23,000 distinct CDR3 sequences, around two fifths seen once. This clonotype was recorded a few times. The CDR3 runs to 16 residues. J lost 4 bases, V lost 0 bases, and 5 bases had no gene match. Germline CDR1 KGHDR, CDR2 SFDVKD. This TCR was sampled from a male donor with esophageal squamous cell carcinoma. Input material: esophageal tumor tissue. The V and J genes are TRBV24-1 and TRBJ2-3; 8 positions match TRBD1. The CDR3: CATSDLGQGSADTQYF. The CDR3 coding sequence is TGTGCCACCAGTGATTTGGGACAGGGTAGCGCAGATACGCAGTATTTT.